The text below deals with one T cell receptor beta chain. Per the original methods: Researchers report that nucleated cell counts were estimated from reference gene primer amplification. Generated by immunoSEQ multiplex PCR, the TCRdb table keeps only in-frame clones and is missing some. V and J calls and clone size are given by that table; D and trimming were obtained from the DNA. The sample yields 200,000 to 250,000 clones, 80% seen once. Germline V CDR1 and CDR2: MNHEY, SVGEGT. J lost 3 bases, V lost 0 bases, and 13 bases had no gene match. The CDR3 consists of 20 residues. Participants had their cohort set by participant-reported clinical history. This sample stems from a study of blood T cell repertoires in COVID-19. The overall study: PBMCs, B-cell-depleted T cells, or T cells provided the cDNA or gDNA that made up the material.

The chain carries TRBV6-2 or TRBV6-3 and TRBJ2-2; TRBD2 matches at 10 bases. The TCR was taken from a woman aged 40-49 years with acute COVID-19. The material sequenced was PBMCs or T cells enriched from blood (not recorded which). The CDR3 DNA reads TGTGCCAGCAGTTACTCGTACCAGCGGGGGGGCCGGATAGACACCGGGGAGCTGTTTTTT. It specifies CASSYSYQRGGRIDTGELFF.